This TCR beta chain derives from a study of Graves' ophthalmopathy and Graves' hyperthyroidism (dated by TCRdb to the late 2010s). About the study as a whole: Peripheral blood samples were taken at the time of initial diagnosis, before any treatment was given. The study used TCR beta repertoire signatures to distinguish Graves' ophthalmopathy from Graves' hyperthyroidism and to predict progression to ophthalmopathy. In total, some 140 blood samples were TCR-sequenced: 40 to 45 ophthalmopathy, under 85 hyperthyroidism and some 17 hyperthyroidism-to-ophthalmopathy patients. To explore V-J signatures that separate ophthalmopathy from hyperthyroidism, a discovery set of approximately 100 patients was enrolled, consisting of fewer than 45 with ophthalmopathy and fewer than 60 with stable hyperthyroidism. An independent validation cohort was composed of around 19 hyperthyroidism patients and around 15 patients who later progressed from hyperthyroidism to ophthalmopathy. In several hyperthyroidism patients, the T-cell repertoires found in thyroid tissue were compared with those found in blood. After sampling, hyperthyroidism patients received methimazole starting at 30 mg daily, and ophthalmopathy patients received high-dose intravenous methylprednisolone.

TCR beta CDR3 regions were amplified from RNA transcripts for repertoire sequencing. A first-round RT-PCR used HTBI primers with the Qiagen OneStep RT-PCR kit, followed by a second-round multiplex PCR, size selection and purification. Libraries were sequenced paired-end with 100 bp reads on an Illumina HiSeq2000. On the authors' methods: SOAPnuke was used to process the reads, removing any read that contained adapters or uncalled bases, had a mean Phred below 15, or lacked an exact match to the constant primer or identifier. COPE v1.2.5 was used to merge the high-quality paired reads. Each unique nucleotide sequence was defined as a clonotype, and clonotypes were aligned to IMGT TRB V, D and J references with MiTCR v1.1. Only V-J combinations with frequency above 0.0001 were analysed, covering over 99% of repertoires. For each V-J combination, a TCR clonal expansion and chaos score was defined as F50 clonal expansion divided by the chaos observed in the TCRdist matrix. Features were reduced by Welch's t-statistics and random forest to over ten V-J combinations, which fed a naive Bayes classifier. Thyroid-blood repertoire similarity was quantified with the Morisita-Horn index. TCRdb reanalyzed the raw reads on its own, using fastp at Q25 for trimming and MiXCR for clone calling, and kept in-frame beta chains. For every CDR3 protein sequence, its rows merge into one entry that carries the most common genes and DNA. The V and J calls were not made by the authors but by TCRdb's processing. This sample is represented by some 360,000 distinct CDR3 sequences; 17% of them were singletons. Together, the top ten hold roughly 2.4% of the sample.

A patient counted as having stable hyperthyroidism if there was no progression to ophthalmopathy within 18 months of follow-up. Hyperthyroidism patients were newly diagnosed, were aged 18 to 65 years, and had a disease duration under 2 months. Patients with other autoimmune diseases, uncontrolled infections, pregnancy or lactation were excluded. Diagnosis relied on clinical symptoms, serum thyroxine, TRAb, thyroid ultrasound and orbital computed tomography. Ficoll-Paque density gradient centrifugation was used to isolate PBMCs from 10 ml of fresh peripheral blood. Total RNA was extracted with Trizol reagent and quality-checked on an Agilent 2100 Bioanalyzer. What the research found in general, with its limitations: In cross-validation, the 13-signature model distinguished ophthalmopathy from stable hyperthyroidism with around 90% sensitivity and about 81% specificity, while in the test set the corresponding values were about 80% and 75%. Sample size was not predetermined statistically, and investigators were not blinded to group allocation. In validation, the model predicted ophthalmopathy progression with about 70% sensitivity and approximately 78% specificity; roughly eleven predicted patients were CT-confirmed with GO in a median of about 6.2 months. Among expanded thyroid clonotypes with frequency above 0.001, most also showed up in blood, which suggests that blood repertoires may reflect the thyroid immune response.

To note about this clonotype: Its cognate antigen has yet to be identified. Base qualities were left out, and no much larger clone turns up one base away.

CDR1 and CDR2 are read off the germline V gene as MNHEY and SVGAGI. Between the V and J ends, shortened by 0 bases and 5 bases respectively, the junction contains 7 bases. The CDR3 runs 13 amino acids, cysteine and phenylalanine included. Only CDR3 DNA is held: 39 bases, read in frame from base 1. The specimen sequenced was peripheral blood. The sequence came from an adult woman with stable Graves' hyperthyroidism. In this chain, TRBV6-5 is recombined with TRBJ2-5, with the D segment identity uncertain. The CDR3 has the sequence CASSYSVIETQYF. The DNA sequence is as follows: TGTGCCAGCAGTTACTCGGTGATTGAGACCCAGTACTTC.